The rows below give T cell receptor beta chains drawn from one sample of a study of monozygotic twins with inflammatory bowel disease. With the 5' RACE reads reprocessed, TCRdb shows one record per CDR3 protein and no DNA. The sample table sets out approximately 400,000 distinct CDR3 sequences. Specimen: blood. The receptors were gathered from a human donor with ulcerative colitis or Crohn's disease, or a healthy co-twin of an affected twin (not recorded which). Each CDR3 is given with its conserved first and last residue. Fields, in order: J gene, V gene, CDR3 protein.

TRBJ2-3 TRBV27 CASKGSEPAQYF
TRBJ2-5 TRBV7-6 CASSDPAETQYF
TRBJ2-2 TRBV14 CASSRAEGQGSTGELFF
TRBJ2-2 TRBV29-1 CSATGTTYTGELFF
TRBJ2-3 TRBV5-1 CASSLRTSGEDTQYF
TRBJ2-7 TRBV11-2 CASSLLSAYEQYF
TRBJ2-2 TRBV5-1 CASSLMGMAGELFF
TRBJ2-5 TRBV29-1 CSVEDVRETQYF
TRBJ2-3 TRBV12-3/TRBV12-4 CASSLGRPTDTQYF
TRBJ2-1 TRBV6-5 CASWAGGNEQFF
TRBJ2-2 TRBV6-1 CASSRPTSGGASGELFF
TRBJ2-1 TRBV24-1 CATSDLGLAGNEQFF
TRBJ2-4 TRBV20-1 CSAAAAGTTWNIQYF
TRBJ1-5 TRBV5-6 CASSLRSGDQPQHF
TRBJ2-7 TRBV10-3 CAIRGVGPGSSYEQYF
TRBJ1-6 TRBV3-1 CASRLYRGDNSPLHF
TRBJ1-5 TRBV4-1 CASSHETGRDQPQHF
TRBJ2-3 TRBV10-3 CAISEPSRSSTDTQYF
TRBJ2-7 TRBV20-1 CSAREGGDYEQYF
TRBJ2-5 TRBV11-2 CASSSLRRVQETQYF
TRBJ1-1 TRBV20-1 CSASRGGERNTEAFF
TRBJ2-2 TRBV7-9 CASSPSATGELFF
TRBJ1-3 TRBV28 CASSLGGTGNTIYF
TRBJ2-1 TRBV6-2/TRBV6-3 CASSYKPGLAYDEQFF
TRBJ2-3 TRBV20-1 CSADTAGGNSVPGDTQYF
TRBJ1-5 TRBV5-5 CASSLFRGSNQPQHF
TRBJ2-7 TRBV3-1 CASSQVYYEQYF
TRBJ2-2 TRBV30 CAWSVTSGEKNTGELFF
TRBJ2-1 TRBV15 CATADRATYNEQFF